The 32 T cell receptor beta chains reported below all come from one sample, sequenced in a study of blood T cell repertoires in COVID-19. Sequencing used immunoSEQ multiplex PCR; TCRdb keeps in-frame clones, though not all of them. The data show 150,000 to 190,000 clones, with around 80% seen just once and around 7.7% held by the top ten. The sample was PBMCs or T cells enriched from blood (not recorded which). These TCRs come from a man between 50 and 59 years old who had recovered from COVID-19.

V usage is TRBV15 and J usage is TRBJ2-1; 7 bases match TRBD2. This CDR3 has 17 residues. With V trimmed by 0 bases and J by 0 bases, 5 bases remained unmatched. Germline V CDR1 and CDR2: LNHNV, YYDKDF (reference sequence). The DNA for the CDR3 is TGTGCCACCAGCAGAGATGGGGGGGGGTTCTCCTACAATGAGCAGTTCTTC. Translation: CATSRDGGGFSYNEQFF.

This chain joins TRBV4-1 and TRBJ1-1; TRBD1 is a possible D gene (5 bases). Germline V gives CDR1 MGHRA, CDR2 YSYEKL. The ends were cut back, 4 bases at V and 0 bases at J, with 24 bases in the middle. CDR3 length equals 19 residues. The CDR3, as DNA: TGCGCCAGCAGCCCCAAATTCCTAGGGACGGGAGAACTGAACACTGAAGCTTTCTTT. It specifies CASSPKFLGTGELNTEAFF.

The CDR3 protein is CASSPNSGLSSYEQYF. The CDR3 DNA reads as TGTGCCAGCTCACCAAATTCGGGACTGAGCTCCTACGAGCAGTACTTC. The V gene is TRBV18, the J gene TRBJ2-7, with D perhaps TRBD2 (6 bases). V gave up 2 bases and J gave up 0 bases, with 14 bases separating them. Germline V CDR1 and CDR2: KGHSH, LQKENI. This CDR3 spans 16 amino acids.

The chain uses TRBV7-9 and TRBJ1-2; 8 bases are shared with TRBD1. J gave up 7 bases and V 1 base, and 2 bases lay outside the gene matches. Germline V gene sequence: CDR1 SEHNR, CDR2 FQNEAQ (reference sequence). CDR3 length: 13 amino acids. The CDR3 sequence is CASSLGRGPGYTF. Written as DNA, the CDR3 is TGTGCCAGCAGCTTAGGCAGGGGGCCTGGCTACACCTTC.

This chain links TRBV19 with TRBJ1-4; D gene unclear. Germline loops: CDR1 LNHDA, CDR2 SQIVND (reference sequence). There are 14 residues in the CDR3. Trimming cost V 6 bases and J 6 bases, with 14 bases left between them. CDR3 coding DNA: TGTGCCAGTAGAACCCAGGTGGAGGATGAAAAACTGTTTTTT. This sequence encodes CASRTQVEDEKLFF.

V is TRBV18 and J is TRBJ2-5; D perhaps matches TRBD2 (7 bases). V lost 2 bases and J lost 5, with 12 bases in between. The CDR3 covers 14 residues. CDR1 is KGHSH, CDR2 LQKENI, per germline. CDR3 DNA: TGTGCCAGCTCACCATCCAGGGGAGGGGAGACCCAGTACTTC. Its protein product is CASSPSRGGETQYF.

The chain links TRBV19 to TRBJ1-5, with D unclear. Deletions cut 7 bases from V and 2 bases from J, with 9 bases between. CDR1 is LNHDA and CDR2 is SQIVND in the germline V gene (reference sequence). The CDR3 extends over 13 amino acids. CDR3 nucleotides: TGTGCCAGTATGCCAAGAGGCAATCAGCCCCAGCATTTT. It encodes CASMPRGNQPQHF.

The chain carries TRBV5-1 and TRBJ2-7, with TRBD1 matching 7 bases. Germline V gene sequence: CDR1 SGHRS, CDR2 YFSETQ. J lost 7 bases, V lost 0 bases, and 7 bases had no gene match. The CDR3 spans 14 residues. The CDR3 nucleotides are TGCGCCAGCAGCTTGGCCGGACAGGTCGGGGAGCAGTACTTC. It is translated as CASSLAGQVGEQYF.

V and J are TRBV5-1 and TRBJ2-7, with 7 positions matching TRBD1. Looked up from germline, CDR1 is SGHRS and CDR2 is YFSETQ. V shed 1 base and J 3 bases; nucleotides not matched to a gene: 7. The CDR3 spans 15 residues. The CDR3 reads CASSLIGTANYEQYF. The CDR3 DNA reads as TGCGCCAGCAGCTTGATAGGGACAGCAAACTACGAGCAGTACTTC. The variable domain in full, with the rest retrieved from reference TRBV5-1 and TRBJ2-7, is KAGVTQTPRYLIKTRGQQVTLSCSPISGHRSVSWYQQTPGQGLQFLFEYFSETQRNKGNFPGRFSGRQFSNSRSEMNVSTLELGDSALYLCASSLIGTANYEQYFGPGTRLTVT.

The chain has TRBV5-1 and TRBJ2-3, with 8 bases fitting TRBD2. Germline V gene data show CDR1 as SGHRS and CDR2 as YFSETQ. The ends lost 2 bases at V and 4 bases at J; junction bases unmatched: 15. The CDR3 length is 18 residues. This CDR3 is CASSLPGTRVDQADTQYF. The CDR3 DNA is TGCGCCAGCAGCTTACCCGGGACTAGGGTCGATCAGGCAGATACGCAGTATTTT.

The chain couples TRBV7-8 to TRBJ1-3, with D uncertain. The length of the CDR3 is 16 residues. Trimming shortened V by 5 bases and J by 0 bases, and 14 bases separated the two germline ends. The germline V gene encodes CDR1 SGHVS and CDR2 FQNEAQ. CDR3 amino acids: CASSAGGSSSGNTIYF. CDR3 nucleotide sequence: TGTGCCAGCAGCGCGGGCGGCAGTTCCTCTGGAAACACCATATATTTT.

This clone was detected a few times. This chain connects TRBV3-1 (or the pseudogene TRBV3-2) to TRBJ1-6; 8 bases are shared with TRBD1. Looked up from germline, CDR1 is LGHDT and CDR2 is YNNKEL (reference sequence). V lost 0 bases and J lost 7; bases outside the gene matches: 5. CDR3 length equals 16 residues. CDR3 region: CASSQDGQGRNSPLHF. The CDR3 nucleotides read TGTGCCAGCAGCCAAGATGGACAGGGTAGGAATTCACCCCTCCACTTT.

The chain recombines TRBV2 with TRBJ2-7; 15 bases are a match to TRBD2. Germline CDR1 and CDR2: SNHLY and FYNNEI. The CDR3 covers 14 residues. The trim removed 10 bases at V and 7 bases at J, leaving 8 bases unmatched. The chain's CDR3 is CATTGLAGGNEQYF. CDR3 nucleotides: TGTGCCACCACGGGACTAGCGGGGGGTAATGAGCAGTACTTC.

This clone was counted between two and nine times. The chain carries TRBV5-8 and TRBJ2-1; TRBD1 might be the D (6 bases). The CDR3 contains 16 residues. Germline CDR1 SGHTS, CDR2 YDEGEE. V lost 2 bases and J lost 5, with 17 bases in between. The CDR3, as DNA: TGTGCCAGCAGCTTCTTAGCCCGGACAGTAGACAATGAGCAGTTCTTC. Protein product: CASSFLARTVDNEQFF. The full variable domain, its missing parts supplied by reference TRBV5-8 and TRBJ2-1, is EAGVTQSPTHLIKTRGQQATLRCSPISGHTSVYWYQQALGLGLQFLLWYDEGEERNRGNFPPRFSGRQFPNYSSELNVNALELEDSALYLCASSFLARTVDNEQFFGPGTRLTVL.

The sample holds one count of this clone. CDR3 in amino acids: CASSQEAQGGSNYGYTF. CDR3 nucleotides: TGCGCCAGCAGCCAAGAGGCCCAGGGGGGATCTAACTATGGCTACACCTTC. The chain is built from TRBV4-1 and TRBJ1-2; 7 bases are a match to TRBD1. V lost 0 bases to trimming and J lost 0 bases; unmatched junction nucleotides: 7. The CDR3 runs to 17 residues. The V gene's germline CDR1 is MGHRA and CDR2 YSYEKL.

The sample holds a few counts of this clone. The chain joins TRBV13 to TRBJ2-3; D uncertain. The CDR3 totals 14 residues. The germline CDR1 and CDR2 sequences are PRHDT and FYEKMQ (reference sequence). V lost 0 bases and J 2 bases, leaving 6 bases between the germline ends. This CDR3 reads CASSLGSYTDTQYF. The CDR3 nucleotides read TGTGCCAGCAGCTTAGGGTCGTACACAGATACGCAGTATTTT.

V and J are TRBV25-1 and TRBJ1-5; maybe TRBD1 (5 bases). Trimming took off 6 bases at V and 2 bases at J, with 8 bases between the two ends. The CDR3 loop spans 13 amino acids. Looked up from germline, CDR1 is MGHDK and CDR2 is SYGVNS. CDR3 DNA sequence: TGTGCCAGCAGGGCGGGGGGCAATCAGCCCCAGCATTTT. This gives the protein CASRAGGNQPQHF.

The rearrangement joins TRBV6-2 or TRBV6-3 to TRBJ2-7; D possibly corresponds to TRBD1 (6 bases). The germline CDR1 and CDR2 sequences are MNHEY and SVGEGT. This CDR3 region has 13 residues. Trimming left V 4 bases short and J 4 bases short, with 11 bases between. The CDR3 DNA sequence: TGTGCCAGCAGTTCCGGGGACACGTACGAGCAGTACTTC. This gives the protein CASSSGDTYEQYF.

J is TRBJ1-3 and V is TRBV5-8, with 7 bases fitting TRBD1. The germline V gene encodes CDR1 SGHTS and CDR2 YDEGEE. Trimming removed 4 bases from V and 0 bases from J; junction bases left unmatched: 7. The CDR3 loop spans 16 amino acids. The CDR3 DNA follows: TGTGCCAGCAGCGGGGGACAGCTAGTCTCTGGAAACACCATATATTTT. The encoded protein is CASSGGQLVSGNTIYF.

The chain uses TRBV7-2 and TRBJ1-3, with TRBD1 matching over 12 bases. Looked up from germline, CDR1 is SGHTA and CDR2 is FQGNSA. The CDR3 covers 17 residues. The V segment lost 1 base and the J segment 3 bases; nucleotides outside the gene matches: 4. CDR3 in amino acids: CASSLVGQGAFGNTIYF. In DNA form, the CDR3 reads TGTGCCAGCAGCTTAGTGGGACAGGGGGCGTTTGGAAACACCATATATTTT.

The rearrangement joins TRBV5-5 to TRBJ2-7, with D possibly matching TRBD1 (5 bases). V was pared by 2 bases and J by 5 bases, with 17 bases between. This CDR3 spans 15 amino acids. Germline CDR1 is SGHKS and CDR2 is YYEKEE (reference sequence). Here the CDR3 reads CASSLSNFRGDEQYF. The CDR3 DNA sequence: TGTGCCAGCAGCTTAAGCAACTTTAGGGGTGACGAGCAGTACTTC.

This chain links TRBV4-1 with TRBJ1-1; 9 nucleotides line up with TRBD1. Trimming removed 1 base from V and 10 bases from J; junction bases left unmatched: 10. This CDR3 contains 15 residues. Germline V gene sequence: CDR1 MGHRA, CDR2 YSYEKL. As DNA, the CDR3 is TGCGCCAGCAGCCAAGGTCCGGGACAGGGTAAGGTAGCTTTCTTT. Protein product: CASSQGPGQGKVAFF.

V gene TRBV3-1 (or the pseudogene TRBV3-2) combines with J gene TRBJ1-4; D not resolved. Trimming pared 0 bases from V and 8 bases from J, leaving 10 bases between. Germline assignment: CDR1 LGHDT and CDR2 YNNKEL (reference sequence). This CDR3 region has 14 residues. The CDR3 DNA follows: TGTGCCAGCAGCCAAGATTTGAGGGAGGAAAAACTGTTTTTT. Residues: CASSQDLREEKLFF.

A few counts support this clone. This chain connects TRBV30 to TRBJ1-5; D unresolved. Germline CDR1 GTSNPN, CDR2 SVGIG (reference sequence). The ends were cut back, 1 base at V and 2 bases at J, with 15 bases in the middle. CDR3 size: 16 residues. CDR3 loop: CAWSAPPGGGNQPQHF. The CDR3 nucleotides are TGTGCCTGGAGTGCCCCTCCGGGAGGAGGCAATCAGCCCCAGCATTTT.

This clone has only one observation. This chain uses TRBV5-1 with TRBJ2-1; 7 nucleotides line up with TRBD2. V was pared by 1 base and J by 8 bases, with 6 bases of the junction left unmatched. The V gene's germline CDR1 is SGHRS and CDR2 YFSETQ. The CDR3 spans 14 residues. The CDR3 is CASSLLGGRDEQFF. The CDR3 region has the DNA TGCGCCAGCAGCTTGTTAGGAGGGAGGGATGAGCAGTTCTTC.

This CDR3 is CASSFQGLAYTGELFF. Written as DNA, the CDR3 is TGTGCCAGCAGCTTTCAGGGACTAGCCTACACCGGGGAGCTGTTTTTT. V gene TRBV7-6 combines with J gene TRBJ2-2, with 9 bases fitting TRBD2. CDR1 SGHVS and CDR2 FNYEAQ come from the germline V gene. The CDR3 length is 16 residues. V shed 3 bases, J shed 3 bases, and the junction held 5 bases outside the gene matches.

The V and J genes are TRBV3-1 (or the pseudogene TRBV3-2) and TRBJ2-7; a possible D gene is TRBD2 (5 bases). Trimming stripped 3 bases from V and 0 bases from J, with 9 bases between. The CDR3 sequence is 14 residues long. The germline V gene encodes CDR1 LGHDT and CDR2 YNNKEL (reference sequence). CDR3 residues: CASSHDGLSYEQYF. Here the CDR3 DNA reads TGTGCCAGCAGCCATGACGGACTCTCCTACGAGCAGTACTTC.

This chain joins TRBV6-1 and TRBJ1-1; possibly TRBD1 for D (5 bases). The CDR3 has 13 residues. With 2 bases removed from V and 11 bases from J, the gap between germline ends came to 15 bases. Looked up from germline, CDR1 is MNHNS and CDR2 is SASEGT. The CDR3 DNA follows: TGTGCCAGCAGTGAAACCTTAGGGGCTCGGGCTTTCTTT. Its protein product is CASSETLGARAFF.

V gene TRBV19 combines with J gene TRBJ2-5; possible D gene TRBD1, 5 bases. The V end lost 4 bases, the J end lost 2 bases, and 8 bases lay between the germline ends. The CDR3 totals 13 residues. Germline CDR1 reads LNHDA; CDR2 reads SQIVND (reference sequence). CDR3 residues: CASSTRVQETQYF. DNA of the CDR3: TGTGCCAGTAGTACCAGGGTACAAGAGACCCAGTACTTC.

This rearrangement joins TRBV18 to TRBJ2-5; 9 bases are shared with TRBD1. J lost 5 bases, V lost 6 bases, and 10 bases had no gene match. The length of the CDR3 is 15 residues. Germline lookup yields CDR1 KGHSH and CDR2 LQKENI. CDR3 DNA: TGTGCCAGCTCGCTTAACAGGGGGCTCTGGGAGACCCAGTACTTC. The encoded protein is CASSLNRGLWETQYF.

The chain has TRBV4-3 and TRBJ1-2, with a possible D match to TRBD1 (5 bases). CDR3 length: 14 amino acids. Germline loops: CDR1 LGHNA, CDR2 YSLEER. Between the trimmed V and J ends, which lost 4 bases and 5 bases, there was a span of 14 bases. The CDR3 coding sequence is TGCGCCAGCAGCCCCCAAGATAAGGGGTATGGCTACACCTTC. Encoded protein: CASSPQDKGYGYTF.

This chain joins TRBV5-1 and TRBJ2-1, with 8 nucleotides matching TRBD1. The germline gives CDR1 SGHRS, CDR2 YFSETQ. The CDR3 is 14 amino acids. The junction had 7 bases not matched to a gene; V was cut back by 3 bases and J by 8 bases. CDR3 DNA sequence: TGCGCCAGCAGCTCGGACAGGGTCAGGGATGAGCAGTTCTTC. Its protein product is CASSSDRVRDEQFF.